This T cell receptor (beta chain) was sequenced for a study of cytomegalovirus exposure and HLA in healthy donors. Whole-study results and caveats: Earlier findings revealed that most TCR beta V segments proved productive either about 87% or about 30% of the time. A missense variant in DCLRE1C was later tied to TCR beta V- and J-gene trimming. The authors enumerated around 150 TCR beta chains as linked to cytomegalovirus. The majority of TCR sequences were rare, yet some public TCRs appeared in many donors.

The CDR3 contains 13 residues. Germline CDR1 and CDR2: SGHTA and FQGNSA. The trim removed 7 bases at V and 2 bases at J, leaving 3 bases unmatched. This clone was seen only a few times. Its antigen remains unknown. Researchers ran the PCR with 60 Vbeta and 13 Jbeta primers. TCRdb keeps only in-frame clones here, not all; method: immunoSEQ multiplex PCR. The sample shows about 92,000 clones, over 75% of them seen only once. The sample taken for sequencing was PBMCs. The receptor was isolated from a man aged 50 to 59 in good health and CMV-seropositive. This chain connects TRBV7-2 to TRBJ1-2; TRBD1 matches at 8 bases. CDR3 DNA: TGTGCCAGCACTCGACAGGGGAACTATGGCTACACCTTC. Residues: CASTRQGNYGYTF.